Sequencing of this T cell receptor beta chain was carried out in a study of shared T cell receptors in the human thymus. Looked up from germline, CDR1 is SEHNR and CDR2 is FQNEAQ (reference sequence). V lost 5 bases, J lost 0 bases, and 9 bases stayed unmatched. The CDR3 has 16 residues. Clones were sequenced by immunoSEQ multiplex PCR, and TCRdb holds only the in-frame ones, with some missing. The table includes some 640,000 clones, around 87% detected once. This clone was counted once. The same data also contributed to another study, on human thymus T cells. That study adds: Healthy Finnish infants undergoing corrective surgery for congenital heart defects were the donors. Thymus tissue was removed during corrective cardiac surgery. Blood and thymic repertoires both appeared biased in V and J gene usage. Among unrelated individuals, related research reported thymic repertoires that overlapped highly.

Sequenced: thymocytes. The origin of this receptor is a boy less than two years old with a congenital heart defect. The chain employs TRBV7-9 and TRBJ2-5, with 7 bases lining up with TRBD1. CDR3 amino acids: CASSSPGTEYQETQYF. The CDR3 bases are TGTGCCAGCAGCAGTCCCGGGACAGAGTACCAAGAGACCCAGTACTTC.